This entry concerns a single T cell receptor (beta chain). Clones were read by immunoSEQ multiplex PCR, and TCRdb kept only the in-frame ones, dropping some. The repertoire has 410,000 or so clones, 75% to 90% of them found once; the top ten carry about 1.6%. This record comes from a study of blood T cell repertoires in COVID-19. Seattle enrolled patients during active infection and tracked them longitudinally. The CDR3 runs 18 residues. The V gene end was trimmed by 4 bases and the J gene end by 7 bases; junction bases not matched to a gene: 13. Germline CDR1 is SGHNT and CDR2 is YYREEE (reference sequence).

Sequencing used peripheral blood. The receptor was derived from a woman aged 40 to 50 with COVID-19, enrolled during active disease. The V call is TRBV5-4, the J call TRBJ2-2; TRBD2 agrees at 13 bases. The CDR3 here is CASSRGTSGRAWGGELFF. In nucleotides, the CDR3 is TGTGCCAGCAGCCGAGGAACTAGCGGGAGGGCCTGGGGCGGGGAGCTGTTTTTT.